The rows below give T cell receptor beta chains drawn from one sample of a study of control samples from healthy donors and cancer patients. Assay: immunoSEQ multiplex PCR; the TCRdb copy retains only in-frame clones and omits some. The repertoire holds roughly 400,000 clones, 80% to 95% seen once, with approximately 6.3% in the top ten. Source material: PBMCs. Receptors originate from a man aged 35-49 years with head and neck cancer. Both conserved end residues are part of each CDR3. Part of the rows lack a size; the others show once, few, many or a class for expanded clones.

v_gene: TRBV6-6; abundance: .; CDR3aa: CASSYLTGGEQYF
v_gene: TRBV7-2; abundance: .; CDR3aa: CASSLVEGQKSGYTF
v_gene: TRBV28; abundance: .; CDR3aa: CASSFGQGARGYTF
v_gene: TRBV18; abundance: .; CDR3aa: CASSPQGESEAFF
v_gene: TRBV2; abundance: .; CDR3aa: CASSPQGINQPQHF
v_gene: TRBV6-1; abundance: .; CDR3aa: CASSRLGTPGNTIYF
v_gene: TRBV19; abundance: .; CDR3aa: CASNQGPATNEKLFF
v_gene: TRBV6-6; abundance: once; CDR3aa: CASRPKGRITTEQYF
v_gene: TRBV19; abundance: .; CDR3aa: CASSRGQETQYF
v_gene: TRBV7-6; abundance: .; CDR3aa: CASSQSLNPGGAGELFF
v_gene: TRBV28; abundance: .; CDR3aa: CASSSTRDRPSNQPQHF
v_gene: TRBV14; abundance: once; CDR3aa: CASSQEWTSGSNSYNEQFF
v_gene: TRBV3-1/TRBV3-2; abundance: .; CDR3aa: CASSQVFNTDTQYF
v_gene: TRBV7-2; abundance: .; CDR3aa: CASSLWQGAGKLFF
v_gene: TRBV7-9; abundance: .; CDR3aa: CASSSFSGVEPQHF
v_gene: TRBV10-3; abundance: .; CDR3aa: CAISESDGFDEQYF
v_gene: TRBV7-3; abundance: .; CDR3aa: CASSLGVGTQYF
v_gene: TRBV7-9; abundance: .; CDR3aa: CASSWGQLYQETQYF
v_gene: TRBV24-1; abundance: .; CDR3aa: CATSEGRSVTDTQYF
v_gene: TRBV4-1; abundance: .; CDR3aa: CASSQDLPGAGYTF
v_gene: TRBV14; abundance: .; CDR3aa: CASSQDFGQGAVEKLFF
v_gene: TRBV3-1/TRBV3-2; abundance: .; CDR3aa: CASSQSAGQEKLFF
v_gene: TRBV2; abundance: .; CDR3aa: CASSEVVSYTF
v_gene: TRBV11-2; abundance: .; CDR3aa: CASSSLRGRGETQYF
v_gene: TRBV7-3; abundance: .; CDR3aa: CASSLIPQSNTGELFF
v_gene: TRBV11-2; abundance: .; CDR3aa: CASSLDGRGGNEQFF
v_gene: TRBV30; abundance: once; CDR3aa: CAWSVRGASGNTIYF
v_gene: TRBV5-1; abundance: .; CDR3aa: CASSLVVQGSNEQFF
v_gene: TRBV7-6; abundance: few; CDR3aa: CASSPTRGKTDTQYF
v_gene: TRBV11-2; abundance: once; CDR3aa: CASSDGPNSPLHF
v_gene: TRBV1; abundance: .; CDR3aa: CTSSQDYKDCGYGYTF
v_gene: TRBV19; abundance: .; CDR3aa: CASSRPSGIPGGANVLTF
v_gene: TRBV7-9; abundance: .; CDR3aa: CASSLIFLTGELFF
v_gene: TRBV9; abundance: .; CDR3aa: CASSGSGGAMDTQYF